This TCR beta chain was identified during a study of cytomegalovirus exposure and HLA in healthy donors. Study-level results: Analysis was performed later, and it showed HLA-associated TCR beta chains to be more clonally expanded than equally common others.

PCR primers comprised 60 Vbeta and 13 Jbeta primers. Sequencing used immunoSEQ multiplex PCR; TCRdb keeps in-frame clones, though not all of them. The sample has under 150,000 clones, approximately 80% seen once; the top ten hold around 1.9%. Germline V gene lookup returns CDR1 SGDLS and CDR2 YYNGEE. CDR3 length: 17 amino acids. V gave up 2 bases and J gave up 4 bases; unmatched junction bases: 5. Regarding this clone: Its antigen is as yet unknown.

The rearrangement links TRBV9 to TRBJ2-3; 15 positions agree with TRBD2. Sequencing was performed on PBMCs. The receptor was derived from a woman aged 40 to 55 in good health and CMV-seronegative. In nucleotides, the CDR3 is TGTGCCAGCAGCGTCACCGGACTAGCGGGAGGGTCAGATACGCAGTATTTT. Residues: CASSVTGLAGGSDTQYF.